This T cell receptor beta chain was documented in a study of CD8+ T cells in alopecia areata. V lost 4 bases and J 0 bases, leaving 6 bases between the germline ends. The CDR3 has 13 amino acids. Germline V gene lookup returns CDR1 SGHNT and CDR2 YYREEE (reference sequence). Once RNA had been extracted, it was reverse transcribed into cDNA to act as the sequencing template. Assay used: immunoSEQ multiplex PCR; TCRdb lists only in-frame clones, some missing. Among 270,000 or so clones, about three fifths were seen once, and the ten largest hold under 2%. Sample treatment: oral pan-JAK inhibitor, 5-10 mg twice daily.

The sample consisted of CD4+ T cells sorted from blood, taken at week 24, from a patient treated with tofacitinib. The TCR comes from a human donor with alopecia areata. The chain combines TRBV5-4 with TRBJ2-3; D remains unclear. The CDR3 sequence: CASSGSSTDTQYF. The CDR3 DNA is TGTGCCAGCAGCGGATCTAGCACAGATACGCAGTATTTT.